This T cell receptor (beta chain) derives from a study of cytomegalovirus exposure and HLA in healthy donors. Overall study findings and caveats: Some segments of the V type, notably TRBV6-2 and TRBV6-3, were excluded as indistinguishable.

The study ran its PCR with 60 Vbeta and 13 Jbeta primers. The protocol was immunoSEQ multiplex PCR, while the TCRdb copy is restricted to in-frame clones and leaves out a portion. The data show 75,000 to 100,000 clones, with 64% seen just once and 3.2% held by the top ten. V was pared by 6 bases and J by 1 base, with 9 bases between. Germline CDR1 is WNHNN and CDR2 is SYGVQD (reference sequence). This CDR3 is 13 amino acids long. Nominally healthy donors provided the samples, though records likely missed some immune exposures. Notes on this clone: Its antigen is currently unknown.

This receptor was taken from a man aged 55-75 years in good health and CMV-seronegative. The V gene is TRBV10-1, the J gene TRBJ1-1; D not certain. What was sequenced was PBMCs. The CDR3 DNA reads as TGCGCCAGCAGCGGGAATTCGAACACTGAAGCTTTCTTT. It is translated as CASSGNSNTEAFF.